These 6 T cell receptor beta chains came from one sample sequenced in a study of cytomegalovirus exposure and HLA in healthy donors (dated by TCRdb to 2017 to 2019). The library was generated by the immunoSEQ multiplex PCR assay. A mixture of 60 forward primers for TCR Vbeta segments and 13 reverse primers for TCR Jbeta segments was used in the multiplex PCR. Sourced from immuneACCESS, this table was stored by TCRdb with only in-frame sequences that have V and J called. A share of the clones is absent; for the studies checked, an unresolved V gene accounts for under half, and the remainder has no known explanation. This sample comprises about 130,000 clones, just under 80% of them detected only once. Clones ranked in the top ten supply around 0.99% of the sample. The material sequenced was PBMCs. These receptors were obtained from a male donor in good health and CMV-seronegative.

The rearrangement joins TRBV19 to TRBJ1-5; 10 bases are a match to TRBD1. The CDR3 runs to 18 residues. The ends lost 9 bases at V and 2 bases at J; junction bases unmatched: 16. From germline, CDR1 is LNHDA and CDR2 SQIVND (reference sequence). The CDR3 coding sequence is TGTGCCAGCAGCAGACGGGACAGGGGCACTACGGGCAATCAGCCCCAGCATTTT. It encodes CASSRRDRGTTGNQPQHF.

The V and J genes are TRBV7-2 and TRBJ1-6; D is possibly TRBD1 (5 bases). The V end was cut by 4 bases, the J end by 7 bases, with 17 bases between. The CDR3 runs to 16 residues. Germline values: CDR1 SGHTA, CDR2 FQGNSA. CDR3 in amino acids: CASSSKQQATNSPLHF. Here the CDR3 DNA reads TGTGCCAGCAGCTCCAAGCAACAGGCGACCAATTCACCCCTCCACTTT. The variable domain in full, completed from reference TRBV7-2 and TRBJ1-6, reads GAGVSQSPSNKVTEKGKDVELRCDPISGHTALYWYRQSLGQGLEFLIYFQGNSAPDKSGLPSDRFSAERTGGSVSTLTIQRTQQEDSAVYLCASSSKQQATNSPLHFGNGTRLTVT.

This chain uses TRBV23-1 with TRBJ1-2; D perhaps matches TRBD1 (6 bases). TRBV23-1 belongs to the ORF category, with a function that is uncertain. The CDR3 is 15 residues long. With 7 bases removed from V and 1 base from J, the gap between germline ends came to 16 bases. The CDR3 loop reads CASTPPRGNNYGYTF. CDR3 coding DNA: TGCGCCAGCACCCCCCCCAGGGGAAATAACTATGGCTACACCTTC.

About this clone: At one of its ends the junction is not consistent with the germline gene, which may arise from a read error. In the same sample, other DNA sequences code for this CDR3. The V gene is TRBV30, the J gene TRBJ2-2; maybe TRBD2 (5 bases). Germline values: CDR1 GTSNPN, CDR2 SVGIG (reference sequence). The CDR3 runs to 12 residues. This CDR3 reads CAWSLPTGELFF. CDR3 nucleotide sequence: TGTGCCTGGAGTCTCCCCACCGGGGAACTGTTTTTT.

The chain links TRBV6-5 to TRBJ1-5; 8 bases are shared with TRBD1. This CDR3 is 14 amino acids long. V trimming: 4 bases; J trimming: 6 bases; junction bases outside the gene matches: 5. Germline V CDR1 and CDR2: MNHEY, SVGAGI. CDR3 bases: TGTGCCAGCAGTTCTGGACAGGGAGGTCAGCCCCAGCATTTT. Its protein is CASSSGQGGQPQHF.

This clone was found a few times. The chain has TRBV13 and TRBJ2-2; tentatively, D is TRBD1 (6 bases). Trimming shortened V by 5 bases and J by 7 bases, and 20 bases separated the two germline ends. The CDR3 spans 16 residues. Germline values: CDR1 PRHDT, CDR2 FYEKMQ (reference sequence). The CDR3 bases are TGTGCCAGCAGCCCCATCAACAGGGATACTGGCGGGGAGCTGTTTTTT. Translated: CASSPINRDTGGELFF.